This entry lists 6 T cell receptor beta chains sequenced from one sample in a study of tissue T cells after allogeneic stem cell transplantation. Clones were read by immunoSEQ multiplex PCR, and TCRdb kept only the in-frame ones, dropping some. Found here are roughly 3,000 clones, 45% to 50% of them singletons; the top ten hold over 25%. Indicated time point: mouse harvest day 14 after allogeneic transplant. Tail vein injection delivered 10^7 T-cell-depleted bone marrow cells and 10^6 splenic CD5+ T cells. The sequenced sample consisted of lymph node tissue. The origin of the receptors is a female BALB/c mouse given C57BL/6 T cells with graft-versus-host disease after an allogeneic hematopoietic cell transplant.

In its sample, this clone ranks as medium-sized. Here the gene names and germline are mouse. The sequenced fragment ends 1 residue before the CDR3 boundary, so the rest is inferred from the germline J gene. This rearrangement joins TRBV12-2 to TRBJ1-1; 8 bases are a match to TRBD1. The V gene's germline CDR1 is SGHLS and CDR2 HYDKME. V shed 2 bases, J shed 1 base, and the junction held 2 bases outside the gene matches. The CDR3 length is 14 residues. The part of the CDR3 DNA that was read is TGTGCCAGCTCTCCCGGGACAGGGAACACAGAAGTCTTC. This translates into CASSPGTGNTEVF. The entire CDR3 protein is CASSPGTGNTEVFF.

In regard to this clone: Mouse germline and gene names are used. The DNA ends 1 residue before the CDR3 does, and the rest of the CDR3 is filled in from the germline J gene. This chain joins TRBV16 and TRBJ2-1, with 7 bases aligning to TRBD1. Germline-derived CDR1 and CDR2 are SGHSA and FRNQAP. J lost 3 bases, V lost 2 bases, and 1 base had no gene match. The CDR3 is 14 amino acids. The CDR3 bases that were read are TGTGCAAGCAGCTTATCAGGGGGCTATGCTGAGCAGTTC. Protein product: CASSLSGGYAEQF. The full-length CDR3 reads as CASSLSGGYAEQFF.

Note on this clone: Gene names are the mouse ones. The CDR3 end is not reached by the read, which stops 1 residue before it; the germline J gene fills it in. This rearrangement joins TRBV16 to TRBJ2-3; a weak D match, TRBD2 (6 bases). Between the trimmed V and J ends, which lost 3 bases and 0 bases, there was a span of 13 bases. The CDR3 loop spans 16 amino acids. CDR1 SGHSA and CDR2 FRNQAP come from the germline V gene. The CDR3 reads CASSFTGFSSAETLYF. The sequenced part of the CDR3 DNA is TGTGCAAGCAGCTTTACTGGGTTCTCTAGTGCAGAAACGCTGTAT.

This clone was observed a few times. Germline and genes: mouse. The read comes to an end 1 residue before the CDR3 does, leaving the germline J gene to fill in the end. The chain employs TRBV26 and TRBJ2-1; D is unresolved. In germline, CDR1 is KGHPV, CDR2 FQNQEV (reference sequence). The CDR3 spans 11 residues. V was pared by 4 bases and J by 7 bases, with 5 bases between. The sequenced CDR3 bases are TGTGCCAGCAGTCCCCGGGCTGAGCAGTTC. Residues: CASSPRAEQF. The complete CDR3 sequence is CASSPRAEQFF.

Remarks on this clone: All gene names here are mouse names. The CDR3 extends 1 residue past the end of the read, so its final part is completed from the germline J gene. V is TRBV3 and J is TRBJ2-3; 11 bases align to TRBD1. Germline V gene data show CDR1 as SNHLY and CDR2 as FYNGKV (reference sequence). This CDR3 has 13 amino acids. V shed 5 bases, J shed 8 bases, and the junction held 3 bases outside the gene matches. CDR3: CASSQDRGRTLYF. The covered CDR3 bases are TGTGCCAGCAGCCAGGACAGGGGGCGAACGCTGTAT.

Worth noting for this clone: Any gene name here is a mouse gene name. The read is 1 residue too short to cover the CDR3 end, so that end is filled in from the germline J gene. The chain combines TRBV12-2 with TRBJ2-5; 7 bases match TRBD2. CDR3 length: 14 amino acids. Trimming at V came to 0 bases and at J to 6 bases, leaving 5 bases not matched to a gene. Germline loops: CDR1 SGHLS, CDR2 HYDKME. CDR3 amino acids: CASSLVWGRDTQYF. CDR3 DNA (partial): TGTGCCAGCTCTCTCGTCTGGGGGAGGGACACCCAGTAC. Together with reference TRBV12-2 and TRBJ2-5, the CDR3 gives the full variable domain: NSGVVQSPRYIIKGKGERSILKCIPISGHLSVAWYQQTQGQELKFFIQHYDKMERDKGNLPSRFSVQQFDDYHSEMNMSALELEDSAVYFCASSLVWGRDTQYFGPGTRLLVL.